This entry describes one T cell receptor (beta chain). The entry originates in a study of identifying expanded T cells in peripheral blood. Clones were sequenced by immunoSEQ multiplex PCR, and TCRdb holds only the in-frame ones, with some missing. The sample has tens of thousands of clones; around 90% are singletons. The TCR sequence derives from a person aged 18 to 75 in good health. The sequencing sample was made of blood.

The CDR3 DNA reads as TGCGCCAGCAGCTTTCAGGGTAGCACCGGGGAGCTGTTTTTT. Amino acids: CASSFQGSTGELFF. J is TRBJ2-2 and V is TRBV5-1; perhaps TRBD1 as D (5 bases). Germline CDR1 SGHRS, CDR2 YFSETQ. The CDR3 spans 14 residues. V lost 2 bases and J lost 4, with 9 bases in between.